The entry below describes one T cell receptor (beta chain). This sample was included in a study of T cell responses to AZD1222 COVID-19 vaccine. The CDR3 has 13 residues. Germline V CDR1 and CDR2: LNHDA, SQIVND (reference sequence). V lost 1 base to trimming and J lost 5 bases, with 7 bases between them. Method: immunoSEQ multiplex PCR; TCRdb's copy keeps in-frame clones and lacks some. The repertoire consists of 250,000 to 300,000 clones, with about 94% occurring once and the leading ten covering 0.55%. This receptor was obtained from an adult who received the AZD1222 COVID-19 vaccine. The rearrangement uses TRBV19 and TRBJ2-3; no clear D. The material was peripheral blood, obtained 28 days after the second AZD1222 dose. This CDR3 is CASSIVGGDTQYF. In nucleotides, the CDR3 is TGTGCCAGTAGTATAGTGGGTGGAGATACGCAGTATTTT.